This T cell receptor beta chain was captured by sequencing in a study of cytomegalovirus exposure and HLA in healthy donors. Trimming removed 3 bases from V and 7 bases from J; junction bases left unmatched: 5. This CDR3 is built from 14 residues. Per the germline V gene, CDR1 is LNHDA and CDR2 is SQIVND (reference sequence). Study results and limitations: As was reported, the classifier diagnosed cytomegalovirus status with high specificity and sensitivity. The authors enumerated 150 to 200 TCR beta chains as linked to cytomegalovirus.

The PCR employed 60 Vbeta primers together with 13 Jbeta primers. The protocol was immunoSEQ multiplex PCR, while the TCRdb copy is restricted to in-frame clones and leaves out a portion. The data hold 70,000 or so clones, with about nine tenths observed a single time. Comments on this clone: Its target is not known.

The material sequenced was PBMCs. This chain joins TRBV19 and TRBJ2-5; 10 bases map to TRBD1. The origin of this receptor is a woman aged 30 to 39 in good health and CMV-seronegative. CDR3 amino acids: CASSMTGGLTTQYF. The CDR3 DNA reads as TGTGCCAGTAGTATGACAGGGGGCCTTACGACCCAGTACTTC.